The 7 T cell receptor beta chains in this list originate from one sample, sequenced in a study of T cell responses to AZD1222 COVID-19 vaccine. Measured with immunoSEQ multiplex PCR; TCRdb has only the in-frame clones, and not every one. Of about 72,000 clones in the sample, 89% were seen once. Sequencing was performed on peripheral blood, taken 28 days after the second AZD1222 dose. Source of these receptors: an adult who received the AZD1222 COVID-19 vaccine.

The CDR3 loop is CASSPGAVDTQYF. The CDR3 bases are TGTGCCAGCAGTCCAGGGGCCGTGGATACGCAGTATTTT. The rearrangement links TRBV7-2 to TRBJ2-3; D might be TRBD1 (6 bases). The germline gives CDR1 SGHTA, CDR2 FQGNSA. The V and J ends lost 6 bases and 6 bases respectively, with 13 bases between them. This CDR3 is built from 13 residues.

The chain has TRBV11-3 and TRBJ2-1; 9 nucleotides agree with TRBD2. Germline V gene data show CDR1 as SGHNT and CDR2 as YENEEA. V shed 5 bases and J 6 bases; nucleotides not matched to a gene: 14. CDR3 length: 17 residues. The CDR3 is CASSPREGVRSRNEQFF. The CDR3 nucleotides are TGTGCCAGCAGCCCGCGGGAGGGGGTACGATCTCGCAATGAGCAGTTCTTC.

DNA of the CDR3: TGTGCCATCAGTGAGTCGGGACAGAACTATGGCTACACCTTC. Translation: CAISESGQNYGYTF. The V call is TRBV10-3, the J call TRBJ1-2, with TRBD1 matching 7 bases. Trimming removed 0 bases from V and 2 bases from J; junction bases left unmatched: 0. The germline V gene encodes CDR1 ENHRY and CDR2 SYGVKD. The CDR3 is 14 residues long.

V gene TRBV5-1 combines with J gene TRBJ1-1; TRBD1 is a possible D gene (6 bases). The CDR3 length is 15 residues. The V and J ends lost 0 bases and 5 bases respectively, with 14 bases between them. Germline CDR1 is SGHRS and CDR2 is YFSETQ. CDR3 in amino acids: CASSLEGGAWTEAFF. In nucleotides, the CDR3 is TGCGCCAGCAGCTTGGAAGGGGGGGCTTGGACTGAAGCTTTCTTT.

The J gene is TRBJ1-1, the V gene TRBV5-6; no clear D. The CDR3 length is 14 residues. With 4 bases removed from V and 4 bases from J, the gap between germline ends came to 14 bases. CDR1 SGHDT and CDR2 YYEEEE come from the germline V gene. CDR3 protein: CASSTGRVGTEAFF. The CDR3 nucleotides read TGTGCCAGCAGCACTGGGAGGGTGGGCACTGAAGCTTTCTTT. Full variable domain (outside the CDR3, taken from reference TRBV5-6 and TRBJ1-1): DAGVTQSPTHLIKTRGQQVTLRCSPKSGHDTVSWYQQALGQGPQFIFQYYEEEERQRGNFPDRFSGHQFPNYSSELNVNALLLGDSALYLCASSTGRVGTEAFFGQGTRLTVV.

J is TRBJ2-3 and V is TRBV12-3 or TRBV12-4; D is unclear. V lost 3 bases to trimming and J lost 2 bases, with 6 bases between them. CDR3 length: 13 amino acids. CDR3: CASSFSITDTQYF. In DNA, the CDR3 is TGTGCCAGCAGTTTTTCGATCACAGATACGCAGTATTTT.

V gene TRBV28 combines with J gene TRBJ2-7, with TRBD2 identical over 8 bases. From germline, CDR1 is MDHEN and CDR2 SYDVKM. The V gene end was trimmed by 2 bases and the J gene end by 4 bases; junction bases not matched to a gene: 10. The CDR3 is 16 amino acids. The CDR3 is CASSLLNAGGLYEQYF. CDR3 DNA: TGTGCCAGCAGTTTACTTAACGCGGGGGGACTTTACGAGCAGTACTTC. Variable domain in full (rest from reference TRBV28 and TRBJ2-7): DVKVTQSSRYLVKRTGEKVFLECVQDMDHENMFWYRQDPGLGLRLIYFSYDVKMKEKGDIPEGYSVSREKKERFSLILESASTNQTSMYLCASSLLNAGGLYEQYFGPGTRLTVT.